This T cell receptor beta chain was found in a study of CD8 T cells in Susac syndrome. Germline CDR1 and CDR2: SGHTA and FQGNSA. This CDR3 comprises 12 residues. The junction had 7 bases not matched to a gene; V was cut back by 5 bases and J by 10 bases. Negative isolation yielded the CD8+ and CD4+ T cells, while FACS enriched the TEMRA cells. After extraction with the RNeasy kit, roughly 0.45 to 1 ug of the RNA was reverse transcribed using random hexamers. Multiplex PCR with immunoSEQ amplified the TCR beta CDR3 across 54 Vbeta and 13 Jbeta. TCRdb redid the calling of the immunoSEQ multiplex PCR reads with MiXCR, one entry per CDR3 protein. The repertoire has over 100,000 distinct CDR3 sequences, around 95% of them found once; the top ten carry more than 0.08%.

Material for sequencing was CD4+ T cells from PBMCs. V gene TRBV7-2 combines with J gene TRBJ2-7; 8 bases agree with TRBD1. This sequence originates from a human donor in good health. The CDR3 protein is CASSRGQGGQYF. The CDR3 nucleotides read TGTGCCAGCAGCCGAGGACAGGGAGGCCAGTACTTC.